Below are 7 T cell receptor beta chains sequenced from a single sample in a study of blood T cell repertoires in COVID-19. Using immunoSEQ multiplex PCR, the repertoire was profiled, and TCRdb retains in-frame clones only, with some absent. The repertoire holds about 35,000 clones, with around 85% as singletons. The sample consisted of peripheral blood. These TCRs come from a man between 60 and 70 years old with active or convalescent COVID-19.

V usage is TRBV5-6 and J usage is TRBJ2-5, with 10 bases aligning to TRBD2. CDR3 length: 15 residues. Trimming at V came to 4 bases and at J to 4 bases, leaving 7 bases not matched to a gene. Per germline, CDR1 SGHDT and CDR2 YYEEEE. CDR3 loop: CASSLRLAGRETQYF. DNA for the CDR3: TGTGCCAGCAGCCTCAGACTAGCGGGCCGAGAGACCCAGTACTTC.

The CDR3 here is CASSKVGTGTHNEQFF. CDR3 nucleotides: TGTGCCAGTAGCAAGGTCGGGACAGGGACCCACAATGAGCAGTTCTTC. The chain combines TRBV19 with TRBJ2-1; 9 nucleotides line up with TRBD1. Germline V gene sequence: CDR1 LNHDA, CDR2 SQIVND (reference sequence). The CDR3 runs 16 residues. V gave up 6 bases and J gave up 5 bases; unmatched junction bases: 11.

The V and J genes are TRBV7-9 and TRBJ2-5, with D maybe TRBD2 (5 bases). The CDR3 totals 15 residues. Trimming removed 5 bases at V and 0 bases at J, with 13 bases between. Germline CDR1 reads SEHNR; CDR2 reads FQNEAQ (reference sequence). The CDR3 loop reads CASSGGVSYQETQYF. DNA for the CDR3: TGTGCCAGCAGCGGAGGCGTCTCGTACCAAGAGACCCAGTACTTC.

This chain connects TRBV20-1 to TRBJ2-1, with TRBD2 as a possible D gene (6 bases). In germline, CDR1 is DFQATT, CDR2 SNEGSKA (reference sequence). The CDR3 extends over 14 amino acids. V lost 3 bases and J lost 9, with 18 bases in between. CDR3 sequence (DNA): TGCAGTGCTAGTCTAACGGGAGTCGGGGGTGAGCAGTTCTTC. Translated: CSASLTGVGGEQFF.

The V call is TRBV5-1, the J call TRBJ1-6; D call uncertain. CDR1 is SGHRS, CDR2 YFSETQ, per germline. The CDR3 has 15 amino acids. Between the trimmed V and J ends, which lost 4 bases and 3 bases, there was a span of 11 bases. CDR3 in amino acids: CASSGTGNYNSPLHF. CDR3 in DNA: TGCGCCAGCAGCGGAACGGGAAACTATAATTCACCCCTCCACTTT.

The chain is built from TRBV5-5 and TRBJ2-6, with 11 bases identical to TRBD2. Germline V gene lookup returns CDR1 SGHKS and CDR2 YYEKEE (reference sequence). This CDR3 has 18 amino acids. V was clipped by 1 base and J by 2 bases; unmatched bases: 5. The CDR3 is CASSLNVAGGTGANVLTF. CDR3 DNA sequence: TGTGCCAGCAGCTTGAATGTAGCGGGAGGGACTGGGGCCAACGTCCTGACTTTC. Full variable domain (outside the CDR3, taken from reference TRBV5-5 and TRBJ2-6): DAGVTQSPTHLIKTRGQQVTLRCSPISGHKSVSWYQQVLGQGPQFIFQYYEKEERGRGNFPDRFSARQFPNYSSELNVNALLLGDSALYLCASSLNVAGGTGANVLTFGAGSRLTVL.

The chain is built from TRBV29-1 and TRBJ1-3; no reliable D call. Germline V gene data show CDR1 as SQVTM and CDR2 as ANQGSEA. This CDR3 has 11 amino acids. Trimming took off 7 bases at V and 4 bases at J, with 8 bases between the two ends. The CDR3 loop reads CSASRGNTIYF. CDR3 in DNA: TGCAGCGCGAGTAGAGGAAACACCATATATTTT.